This TCR beta chain was observed in a study of shared clonotypes between healthy human individuals. It was CD45RO-negative cells, positively selected for CCR7, that made up naive CD8 cells, with terminally differentiated effector memory CD45RA+ cells excluded. Only Caucasian adults living in Nashville, Tennessee served as donors. TCRdb keeps only in-frame clones here, not all; method: immunoSEQ multiplex PCR. The table records about 2.2 million clones, around 93% of them present only once. The CDR3 covers 14 residues. The V call is TRBV21-1, the J call TRBJ2-4; the table's D gene call, TRBD2, was not cross checked with the DNA. TRBV21-1 is recorded as a pseudogene. This receptor was identified in a man aged 18 to 29 in good health. Some clones in this sample may be carry-over from other donors' samples. Source material: naive CD8+ T cells from PBMCs. Here the CDR3 reads CASSKVGSGYIQYF. DNA for the CDR3: TGTGCCAGCAGCAAAGTGGGTAGCGGCTACATTCAGTACTTC.